Below, 20 T cell receptor beta chains from the same sample are listed, as sequenced in a study of T cells in Graves' hyperthyroidism and ophthalmopathy. RNA transcripts provided the source from which TCR beta CDR3 regions were amplified. In the first-round RT-PCR of the TCR CDR3, the HTBI primer set was used. TCRdb processed the multiplex PCR reads anew with MiXCR; each CDR3 protein has one entry. Among 350,000 to 400,000 distinct CDR3 sequences listed, about 18% were seen once. Sequencing was done on a sample of blood. The receptors were sampled from a man younger than 30 with Graves' ophthalmopathy.

This clonotype was detected ten times or more. This rearrangement joins TRBV5-1 to TRBJ1-1; no clear D gene. CDR3 length equals 16 residues. The ends were cut back, 0 bases at V and 6 bases at J, with 18 bases in the middle. The germline gives CDR1 SGHRS, CDR2 YFSETQ. The CDR3, as DNA: TGCGCCAGCAGCTTGGAGGGCAGCGAGAGAATGGCTGAAGCTTTCTTT. Translation gives CASSLEGSERMAEAFF.

This clonotype has ten or more counts. J is TRBJ1-2 and V is TRBV5-1; D call uncertain. CDR1 is SGHRS and CDR2 is YFSETQ in the germline V gene. CDR3 length: 13 residues. Trimming shortened V by 2 bases and J by 2 bases, and 7 bases separated the two germline ends. The CDR3 sequence: CASSFSKNYGYTF. The CDR3 nucleotides are TGCGCCAGCAGCTTCTCTAAGAACTATGGCTACACCTTC.

This clonotype has ten or more counts. The V call is TRBV20-1, the J call TRBJ1-5, with D unresolved. Germline CDR1 DFQATT, CDR2 SNEGSKA (reference sequence). V was clipped by 1 base and J by 7 bases, with 8 bases between them. The CDR3 extends over 12 amino acids. In DNA, the CDR3 is TGCAGTGCTAGAGGGTCAGGACAGCCCCAGCATTTT. Its translation: CSARGSGQPQHF.

This clonotype was seen at least ten times. The rearrangement links TRBV5-1 to TRBJ2-1; 12 bases match TRBD2. The CDR3 loop spans 15 amino acids. Germline loops: CDR1 SGHRS, CDR2 YFSETQ. Germline trimming cut 4 bases from V and 5 bases from J; bases unmatched to any gene: 4. The CDR3 loop reads CASSPGLAGHNEQFF. The CDR3 DNA reads as TGCGCCAGCAGCCCCGGACTAGCGGGACACAATGAGCAGTTCTTC.

This clonotype occurred many times. The chain combines TRBV28 with TRBJ2-5; TRBD2 agrees at 12 bases. CDR3 length: 14 residues. The V gene end was trimmed by 8 bases and the J gene end by 5 bases; junction bases not matched to a gene: 6. Looked up from germline, CDR1 is MDHEN and CDR2 is SYDVKM. CDR3: CASSSGGGQETQYF. CDR3 sequence (DNA): TGTGCCAGCTCTAGCGGGGGGGGTCAGGAGACCCAGTACTTC.

The V call is TRBV27, the J call TRBJ2-2, with 9 bases matching TRBD1. Germline CDR1 MNHEY, CDR2 SMNVEV (reference sequence). The CDR3 totals 15 residues. The junction had 6 bases not matched to a gene; V was cut back by 3 bases and J by 7 bases. CDR3 in amino acids: CASSFGTGWDGELFF. As DNA, the CDR3 is TGTGCCAGCAGTTTCGGGACAGGGTGGGACGGGGAGCTGTTTTTT.

The rearrangement uses TRBV27 and TRBJ2-5; no definite D call. CDR1 MNHEY and CDR2 SMNVEV come from the germline V gene (reference sequence). V was cut by 1 base and J by 4 bases, with 10 bases left in between. This CDR3 has 14 residues. As DNA, the CDR3 is TGTGCCAGCAGTTTATATCCGGAGTCAGAGACCCAGTACTTC. Its protein product is CASSLYPESETQYF.

This clonotype appeared many times. The chain's CDR3 is CASSYSTSGGHEQYF. The CDR3 DNA reads as TGTGCCAGCAGTTACTCGACTAGCGGGGGACACGAGCAGTACTTC. This chain links TRBV6-6 with TRBJ2-7; TRBD2 matches 12 bases. Germline CDR1 MNHNY, CDR2 SVGAGI (reference sequence). There are 15 residues in the CDR3. V was pared by 0 bases and J by 5 bases, with 2 bases of the junction left unmatched.

There are many counts of this clonotype. The rearrangement uses TRBV28 and TRBJ1-6; D may be TRBD1 (6 bases). CDR1 is MDHEN and CDR2 is SYDVKM in the germline V gene. The CDR3 is 13 amino acids. V dropped 5 bases and J dropped 7 bases, with 9 bases sitting between them. The CDR3 sequence is CASSTGYNSPLHF. Here the CDR3 DNA reads TGTGCCAGCAGTACAGGGTACAATTCACCCCTCCACTTT.

The rearrangement uses TRBV28 and TRBJ2-7; possibly TRBD1 or TRBD2 for D (5 bases each). The CDR3 extends over 14 amino acids. Per germline, CDR1 MDHEN and CDR2 SYDVKM. Deletions cut 1 base from V and 4 bases from J, with 11 bases between. The CDR3 is CASSLSGAGYEQYF. CDR3 DNA sequence: TGTGCCAGCAGTTTATCCGGGGCCGGGTACGAGCAGTACTTC.

This clonotype was counted only a few times. V gene TRBV7-2 combines with J gene TRBJ1-4; D is unresolved. With 1 base removed from V and 5 bases from J, the gap between germline ends came to 11 bases. Germline V gene sequence: CDR1 SGHTA, CDR2 FQGNSA. The CDR3 spans 15 residues. The CDR3 sequence is CASSLVGSWNEKLFF. CDR3 in DNA: TGTGCCAGCAGCTTAGTGGGCAGCTGGAATGAAAAACTGTTTTTT.

This clonotype has at least ten counts. V usage is TRBV5-1 and J usage is TRBJ2-1; D unresolved. Germline V gene data show CDR1 as SGHRS and CDR2 as YFSETQ. V was clipped by 7 bases and J by 0 bases, with 11 bases between them. CDR3 length equals 14 residues. Here the CDR3 DNA reads TGCGCCAGCTGGGTTGGGGACTCCTACAATGAGCAGTTCTTC. Amino acids: CASWVGDSYNEQFF.

The V call is TRBV10-2, the J call TRBJ2-5, with D tentatively TRBD1 or TRBD2 (6 bases each). Per the germline V gene, CDR1 is WSHSY and CDR2 is SAAADI. This CDR3 comprises 16 residues. The ends were cut back, 8 bases at V and 2 bases at J, with 21 bases in the middle. The CDR3 DNA follows: TGCGCCAGCGCCTCAGGGGCCGGGGGATCTCAAGAGACCCAGTACTTC. Amino acids: CASASGAGGSQETQYF.

This chain uses TRBV7-9 with TRBJ2-7; perhaps D is TRBD1 or TRBD2 (5 bases each). V gave up 3 bases and J gave up 7 bases, with 16 bases separating them. The CDR3 is 14 residues long. CDR1 and CDR2 (germline): SEHNR, FQNEAQ (reference sequence). The CDR3 DNA is TGTGCCAGCAGCTTGGGCATGGGGACCCGGGAGCAGTACTTC. Translated, it gives CASSLGMGTREQYF.

This clonotype has a single count. This rearrangement joins TRBV19 to TRBJ1-1, with a possible D match to TRBD1 (5 bases). CDR3 length: 11 residues. V gave up 7 bases and J gave up 7 bases, with 10 bases separating them. Germline CDR1 LNHDA, CDR2 SQIVND (reference sequence). The CDR3 coding sequence is TGTGCCAGTACTACGGGGGTTGAAGCTTTCTTT. This translates into CASTTGVEAFF.

At least ten counts were recorded for this clonotype. This sequence joins TRBV7-3 and TRBJ1-2, with unresolved D. CDR3 length: 13 residues. Trimming took 5 bases from V and 4 from J, leaving 11 bases between them. The V gene's germline CDR1 is SGHTA and CDR2 FQGTGA. This CDR3 reads CASSHDGFYGYTF. The CDR3 region has the DNA TGTGCCAGCAGCCACGACGGGTTCTATGGCTACACCTTC.

There are a few counts of this clonotype. The V call is TRBV5-1, the J call TRBJ2-7; 11 bases are a match to TRBD2. The CDR3 has 16 amino acids. In germline, CDR1 is SGHRS, CDR2 YFSETQ. Germline trimming cut 7 bases from V and 2 bases from J; bases unmatched to any gene: 11. CDR3 coding DNA: TGCGCCAGCCACAACCCACTAGCGGGGGACCCCTACGAGCAGTACTTC. Protein: CASHNPLAGDPYEQYF.

The rearrangement joins TRBV6-1 to TRBJ2-3; a possible D gene is TRBD1 (5 bases). V lost 7 bases to trimming and J lost 4 bases, with 15 bases between them. The CDR3 has 14 residues. Germline CDR1 is MNHNS and CDR2 is SASEGT. The DNA of the CDR3 is TGTGCCAGCAACCTCAGGGCCGGCCCAGATACGCAGTATTTT. As protein: CASNLRAGPDTQYF.

The V and J genes are TRBV7-3 and TRBJ2-7; D ambiguous. The CDR3 totals 15 residues. Trimming took 5 bases from V and 6 from J, leaving 20 bases between them. Germline V gene data show CDR1 as SGHTA and CDR2 as FQGTGA. The DNA for the CDR3 is TGTGCCAGCAGCCAAGTTGATAACCGTCTTTCCGAGCAGTACTTC. Protein sequence: CASSQVDNRLSEQYF.

This clonotype showed up many times. The chain recombines TRBV6-1 with TRBJ1-2; D uncertain. Germline V CDR1 and CDR2: MNHNS, SASEGT. Trimming removed 8 bases from V and 4 bases from J, with 11 bases in between. The CDR3 consists of 12 residues. The CDR3 sequence: CASRAPSYGYTF. CDR3 DNA: TGTGCCAGCCGCGCCCCCAGCTATGGCTACACCTTC.